The following is a T cell receptor beta chain sequence with its context. Patients who had autoimmune disease history or got systemic immunosuppression were left out. Sampling times: baseline, cycle 4 day 1, cycle 7 day 1. This specimen comes from a study of OX40 agonist ivuxolimab in advanced cancers. Profiled with immunoSEQ multiplex PCR; TCRdb holds only in-frame clones, not every one. The sample lists approximately 80,000 clones, about 85% occurring once. Germline loops: CDR1 ENHRY, CDR2 SYGVKD. The junction had 7 bases not matched to a gene; V was cut back by 10 bases and J by 1 base. CDR3 length: 13 residues.

Sequenced material: CD4+ or CD8+ T cells sorted from blood, taken in a trial of the OX40 agonist ivuxolimab. The sequence was obtained from an adult with an advanced solid tumor such as melanoma, head and neck, liver or kidney cancer. This chain joins TRBV10-3 and TRBJ2-7; 7 nucleotides line up with TRBD1. CDR3 sequence reads: CANEGTESYEQYF. CDR3 bases: TGTGCCAATGAAGGGACAGAGTCCTACGAGCAGTACTTC.